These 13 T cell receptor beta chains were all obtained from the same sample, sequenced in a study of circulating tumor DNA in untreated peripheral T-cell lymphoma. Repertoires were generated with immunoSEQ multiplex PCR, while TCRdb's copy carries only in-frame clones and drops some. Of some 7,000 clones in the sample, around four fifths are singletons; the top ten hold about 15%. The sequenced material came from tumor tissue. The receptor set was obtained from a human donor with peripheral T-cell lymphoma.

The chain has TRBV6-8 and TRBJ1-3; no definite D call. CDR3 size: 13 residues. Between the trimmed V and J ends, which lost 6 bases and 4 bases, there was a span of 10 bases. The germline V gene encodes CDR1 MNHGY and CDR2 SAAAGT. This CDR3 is CASRSPSGNTIYF. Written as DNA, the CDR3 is TGTGCCAGCAGGAGCCCCTCCGGAAACACCATATATTTT.

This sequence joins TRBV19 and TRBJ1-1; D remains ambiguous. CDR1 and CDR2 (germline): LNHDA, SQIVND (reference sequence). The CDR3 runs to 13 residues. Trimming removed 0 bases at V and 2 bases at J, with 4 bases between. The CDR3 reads CASSIERNTEAFF. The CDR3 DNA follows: TGTGCCAGTAGTATAGAAAGAAACACTGAAGCTTTCTTT. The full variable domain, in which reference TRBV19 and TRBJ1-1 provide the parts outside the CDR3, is DGGITQSPKYLFRKEGQNVTLSCEQNLNHDAMYWYRQDPGQGLRLIYYSQIVNDFQKGDIAEGYSVSREKKESFPLTVTSAQKNPTAFYLCASSIERNTEAFFGQGTRLTVV.

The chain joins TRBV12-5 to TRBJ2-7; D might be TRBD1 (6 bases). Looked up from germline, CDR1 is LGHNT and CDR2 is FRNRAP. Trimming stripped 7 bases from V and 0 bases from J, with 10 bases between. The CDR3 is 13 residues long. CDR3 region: CASAWDTSYEQYF. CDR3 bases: TGTGCTAGTGCTTGGGACACCTCCTACGAGCAGTACTTC.

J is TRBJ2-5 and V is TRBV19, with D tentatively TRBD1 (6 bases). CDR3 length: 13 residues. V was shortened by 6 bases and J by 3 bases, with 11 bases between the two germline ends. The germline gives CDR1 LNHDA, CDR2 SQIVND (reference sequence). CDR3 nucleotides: TGTGCCAGTAGCCCAAGGGGGAAAGAGACCCAGTACTTC. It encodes CASSPRGKETQYF.

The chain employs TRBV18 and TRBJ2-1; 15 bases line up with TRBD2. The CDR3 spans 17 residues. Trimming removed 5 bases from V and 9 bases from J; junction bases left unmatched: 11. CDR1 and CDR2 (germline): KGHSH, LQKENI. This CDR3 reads CASSTGLAGGPTGEQFF. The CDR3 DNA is TGTGCCAGCTCAACCGGACTAGCGGGAGGGCCAACAGGTGAGCAGTTCTTC.

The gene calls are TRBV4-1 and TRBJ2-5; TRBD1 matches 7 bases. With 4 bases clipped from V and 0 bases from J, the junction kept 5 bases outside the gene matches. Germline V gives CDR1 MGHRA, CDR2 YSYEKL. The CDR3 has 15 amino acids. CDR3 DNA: TGCGCCAGCAGCCCGGGACAGTTGTACCAAGAGACCCAGTACTTC. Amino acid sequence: CASSPGQLYQETQYF.

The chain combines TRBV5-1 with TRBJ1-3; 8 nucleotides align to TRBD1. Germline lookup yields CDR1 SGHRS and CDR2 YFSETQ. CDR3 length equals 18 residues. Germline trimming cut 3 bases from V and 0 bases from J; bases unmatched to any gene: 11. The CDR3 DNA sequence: TGCGCCAGCAGCTGGGGACAGGCTTTTTACGACTCTGGAAACACCATATATTTT. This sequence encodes CASSWGQAFYDSGNTIYF.

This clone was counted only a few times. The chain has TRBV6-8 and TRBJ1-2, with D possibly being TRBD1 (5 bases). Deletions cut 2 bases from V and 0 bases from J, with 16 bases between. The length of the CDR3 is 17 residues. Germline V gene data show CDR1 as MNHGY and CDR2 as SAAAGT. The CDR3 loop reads CASSYTGRPTPNYGYTF. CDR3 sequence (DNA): TGTGCCAGCAGTTACACGGGACGCCCCACACCTAACTATGGCTACACCTTC.

Written as DNA, the CDR3 is TGTGCCAGCAGCCCGGGACTAGCGGGACCCTACAATGAGCAGTTCTTC. Protein product: CASSPGLAGPYNEQFF. The rearrangement joins TRBV14 to TRBJ2-1, with 13 bases lining up with TRBD2. Germline V gene sequence: CDR1 SGHDN, CDR2 FVKESK. The CDR3 is 16 amino acids. After removal of 4 bases from V and 2 bases from J, the junction contained 2 bases not matched to a gene.

The CDR3 nucleotides read TGTGCCAGCACCCGAGCGCAGGGGAAATCCTACAATGAGCAGTTCTTC. Amino acid sequence: CASTRAQGKSYNEQFF. This chain links TRBV6-8 with TRBJ2-1; possibly TRBD1 for D (6 bases). CDR3 size: 16 residues. Trimming cost V 7 bases and J 1 base, with 17 bases left between them. In germline, CDR1 is MNHGY, CDR2 SAAAGT.

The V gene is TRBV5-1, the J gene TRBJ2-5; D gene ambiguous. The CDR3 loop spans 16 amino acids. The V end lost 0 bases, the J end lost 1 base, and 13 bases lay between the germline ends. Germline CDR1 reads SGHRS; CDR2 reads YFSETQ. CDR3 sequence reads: CASSLERRLAQETQYF. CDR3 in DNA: TGCGCCAGCAGCTTGGAACGGCGGTTGGCCCAAGAGACCCAGTACTTC.

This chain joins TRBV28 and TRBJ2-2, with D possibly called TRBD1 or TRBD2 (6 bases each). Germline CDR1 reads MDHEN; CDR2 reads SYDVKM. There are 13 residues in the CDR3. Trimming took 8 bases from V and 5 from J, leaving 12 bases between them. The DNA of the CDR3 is TGTGCCAGCCAGACAGGAGGGACCGGGGAGCTGTTTTTT. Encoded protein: CASQTGGTGELFF.

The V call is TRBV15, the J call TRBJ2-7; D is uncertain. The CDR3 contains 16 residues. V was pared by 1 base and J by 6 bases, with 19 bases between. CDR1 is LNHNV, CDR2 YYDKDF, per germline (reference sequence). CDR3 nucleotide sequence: TGTGCCACCAGCAGAGGTTTAGGGATGTCTTCGGGCGAGCAGTACTTC. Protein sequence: CATSRGLGMSSGEQYF.